This T cell receptor beta chain stems from a study of patients and donors after allogeneic stem cell transplantation. TCRdb analysed the RT-PCR reads with MiXCR anew, one entry per CDR3 protein. The table has about 200,000 distinct CDR3 sequences, more than 35% seen once. The sample holds a few counts of this clonotype. There are 15 residues in the CDR3. Trimming removed 8 bases from V and 5 bases from J, with 21 bases in between. Germline V CDR1 and CDR2: MNHEY, SMNVEV (reference sequence). This receptor was identified in a human donor who was either an allogeneic HSCT recipient or a stem cell or donor lymphocyte infusion donor (not recorded which). It is not recorded whose cells these are; they may come from a transplant donor. This rearrangement joins TRBV27 to TRBJ1-1, with D maybe TRBD1 (5 bases). Input material: blood, either unsorted or a sorted T cell fraction (not recorded which). This CDR3 reads CASRAIWGFGTEAFF. The CDR3 nucleotides are TGTGCCAGCCGCGCCATTTGGGGGTTCGGGACTGAAGCTTTCTTT.